This T cell receptor beta chain came from a study of Ad26.COV2.S vaccination and SARS-CoV-2 variants. Study-level information: In the COV1001 trial, the donor was in the Ad26.COV2.S arm.

The V end was cut by 6 bases, the J end by 4 bases, with 7 bases between. The germline V gene has CDR1 DFQATT and CDR2 SNEGSKA (reference sequence). This CDR3 is 11 amino acids long. Generated by immunoSEQ multiplex PCR, the TCRdb table keeps only in-frame clones and is missing some. Of approximately 300,000 clones detected, around 84% appear once; the ten largest clones hold approximately 2%. The treatment here: around 19 received Ad26.COV2.S at low or high dose, single or two shots; several received placebo; per-sample allocation not given. Following the first vaccine or placebo injection, samples were taken on day 63. An Ad26 vector that expressed Wuhan-strain SARS-CoV-2 spike constituted the vaccine.

The sample in question was peripheral blood, obtained in a trial of Ad26.COV2.S vaccine versus placebo. The genes are TRBV20-1 and TRBJ1-3, with D uncertain. This receptor was identified in a person aged 18-65 years who received the Ad26.COV2.S COVID-19 vaccine or a placebo. Written as DNA, the CDR3 is TGCAGTGCCCGGTTCGGAAACACCATATATTTT. The encoded protein is CSARFGNTIYF.